The source of this T cell receptor (beta chain) is a study of blood T cell repertoires in COVID-19. On the study more broadly: Samples of COVID-19 (acute and convalescent) were obtained from the United States, Italy and Spain. From T cells, B-cell-depleted T cells, or PBMCs came the material, which was cDNA or gDNA.

Methods used by the authors: Nucleated cell number was recorded as an estimate derived from reference gene primer amplification. Some clones are missing from TCRdb's copy, which holds only in-frame ones; the method was immunoSEQ multiplex PCR. V and J calls and clone size follow that table, whereas D and trimming were derived from the DNA. This table holds approximately 62,000 clones, under 85% found once. Germline V gene sequence: CDR1 SGHNT, CDR2 YYREEE (reference sequence). The CDR3 has 14 residues. V lost 5 bases and J lost 3, with 11 bases in between. The specimen was peripheral blood. The gene calls are TRBV5-4 and TRBJ1-4; a weak D match, TRBD1 (6 bases). This receptor was identified in a woman aged 50 to 60 with active or convalescent COVID-19. The CDR3 spells CASRAGDSNEKLFF. CDR3 DNA: TGTGCCAGCAGGGCAGGGGATTCTAATGAAAAACTGTTTTTT.